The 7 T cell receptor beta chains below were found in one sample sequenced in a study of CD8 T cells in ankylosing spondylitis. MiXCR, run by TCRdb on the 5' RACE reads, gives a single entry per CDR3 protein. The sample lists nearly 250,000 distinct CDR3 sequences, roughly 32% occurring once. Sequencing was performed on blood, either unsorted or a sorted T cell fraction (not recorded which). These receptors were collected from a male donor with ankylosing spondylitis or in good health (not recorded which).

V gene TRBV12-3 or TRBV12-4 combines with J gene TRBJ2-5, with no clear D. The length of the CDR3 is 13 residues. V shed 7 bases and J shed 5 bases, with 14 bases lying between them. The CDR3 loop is CASNHMGMETQYF. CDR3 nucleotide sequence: TGTGCCAGCAACCACATGGGCATGGAGACCCAGTACTTC.

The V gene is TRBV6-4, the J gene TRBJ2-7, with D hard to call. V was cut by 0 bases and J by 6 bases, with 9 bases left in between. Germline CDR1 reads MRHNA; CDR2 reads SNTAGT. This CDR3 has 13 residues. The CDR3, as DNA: TGTGCCAGCAGTGACTCTCCGGGTGGCGAGCAGTACTTC. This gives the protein CASSDSPGGEQYF.

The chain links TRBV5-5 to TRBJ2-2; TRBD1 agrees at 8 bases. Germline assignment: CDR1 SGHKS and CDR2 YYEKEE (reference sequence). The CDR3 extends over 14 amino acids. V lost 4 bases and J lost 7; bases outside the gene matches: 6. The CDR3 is CASSLDRGGGELFF. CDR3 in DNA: TGTGCCAGCAGCCTCGACAGGGGTGGCGGGGAGCTGTTTTTT.

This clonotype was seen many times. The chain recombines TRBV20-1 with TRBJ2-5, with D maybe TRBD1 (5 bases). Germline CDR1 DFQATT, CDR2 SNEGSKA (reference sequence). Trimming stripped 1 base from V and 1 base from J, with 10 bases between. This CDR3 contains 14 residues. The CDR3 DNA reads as TGCAGTGCTAGAGGTGGGGCACCCCAAGAGACCCAGTACTTC. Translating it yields CSARGGAPQETQYF.

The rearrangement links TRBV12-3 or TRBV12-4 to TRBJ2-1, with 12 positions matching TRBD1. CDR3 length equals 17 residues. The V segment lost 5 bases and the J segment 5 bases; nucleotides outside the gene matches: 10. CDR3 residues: CASSPGTGGGKDNEQFF. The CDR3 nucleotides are TGTGCCAGCAGTCCAGGGACAGGGGGCGGTAAGGACAATGAGCAGTTCTTC.

DNA of the CDR3: TGCGCCAGCAGCCTTGAGGGTAGCGGGGGGACCCGGTTCTTC. This encodes CASSLEGSGGTRFF. The rearrangement links TRBV5-1 to TRBJ2-1; 10 nucleotides match TRBD2. The CDR3 is 14 residues long. V was pared by 4 bases and J by 15 bases, with 13 bases of the junction left unmatched. CDR1 is SGHRS and CDR2 is YFSETQ in the germline V gene.

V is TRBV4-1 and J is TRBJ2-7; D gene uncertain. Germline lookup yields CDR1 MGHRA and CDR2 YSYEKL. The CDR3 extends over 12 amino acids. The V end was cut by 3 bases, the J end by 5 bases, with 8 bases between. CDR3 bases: TGCGCCAGCAGCCATTTTAACAACGAGCAGTACTTC. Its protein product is CASSHFNNEQYF.